A single sample gave rise to the 2 T cell receptor beta chains below, sequenced in a study of T cells after yellow fever vaccination. TCRdb recomputed calls from the 5' RACE reads with MiXCR, one row per CDR3 protein. Of hundreds of thousands of distinct CDR3 sequences listed, 13% are singletons. The sequences come from PBMCs, collected on the day of the yellow fever booster vaccination. These receptors all stem from a man aged 30 to 39 who received the YFV17D yellow fever vaccine.

The rearrangement uses TRBV20-1 and TRBJ1-5, with 9 nucleotides matching TRBD1. J lost 2 bases, V lost 5 bases, and 13 bases had no gene match. CDR3 length equals 17 residues. Germline CDR1 DFQATT, CDR2 SNEGSKA (reference sequence). The DNA for the CDR3 is TGCAGTGCTGGGCGGGACAGGGATTTATTGGGCAATCAGCCCCAGCATTTT. This gives the protein CSAGRDRDLLGNQPQHF.

This clonotype occurred a few times. The chain is built from TRBV5-6 and TRBJ2-1; no definite D call. The CDR3 is made up of 13 amino acids. Germline lookup yields CDR1 SGHDT and CDR2 YYEEEE. V shed 4 bases and J shed 14 bases, with 19 bases lying between them. The CDR3 nucleotides are TGTGCCAGCAGCGGACCTTCTAGAGGCCCAGAGTTCTTC. Its protein product is CASSGPSRGPEFF.